This T cell receptor beta chain was sequenced in a study of PD-1 blockade in classical Hodgkin lymphoma (dated by TCRdb to 2018 to 2020). Broadly, across the study: Nivolumab dosing was 3 mg/kg intravenously every 2 weeks, continuing until either disease progression or unacceptable toxicity. A peripheral blood immune signature of response to PD-1 blockade in classical Hodgkin lymphoma was defined using TCR beta sequencing and CyTOF. On the study overall, not on this receptor specifically: Baseline TCR diversity was reported as lower in newly diagnosed patients than in healthy donors, and lower still in relapsed/refractory patients. Trial patients with a complete response had baseline diversity similar to that of newly diagnosed patients, while partial responders and progressors had significantly lower diversity. A significant rise by C4D1 was seen in CD4+ but not CD8+ TCR diversity (p=0.0027 vs p=0.16), with the rise being most apparent in complete responders (p=0.02). The study was limited to a single clinical trial cohort, and causes of repertoire differences, possibly disease activity or prior therapy, remained undefined. Patients starting nivolumab less than 1 year after ASCT had lower diversity and were excluded from later analyses to avoid confounding by immune reconstitution.

The label giving this sample's time point can be read as: cycle 1 day 1 (C1D1), immediately before nivolumab initiation. Relapse after autologous stem cell transplantation had occurred in all trial patients, and cohorts A, B and C were distinguished by prior brentuximab vedotin exposure. The trial cohort was composed of 56 patients with relapsed/refractory classical Hodgkin lymphoma, for whom complete response, partial response or progressive disease was recorded as best overall response. Trial patients were treated with single-agent nivolumab in the multi-cohort phase II CheckMate 205 trial. An independent review committee assessed best overall response by applying the 2007 International Working Group response criteria. Trial PBMCs were collected immediately before nivolumab initiation (C1D1) and during therapy at cycle 2 day 1 and cycle 4 day 1. Peripheral blood was collected in 8 mL Vacutainer Cell Preparation Tubes, from which PBMCs were isolated by centrifugation and then cryopreserved.

CDR1 and CDR2 are read off the germline V gene (reference sequence) as MNHEY and SMNVEV. The CDR3 contains 15 residues, cysteine and phenylalanine counted. CDR3 DNA only is kept here, 45 bases in frame from base 1. Deletion took 8 bases off V and 8 bases off J, with a span of 22 bases between the germline ends. This clone was seen a single time. Its antigen is not yet known. Per-base quality was not reported, and no clone a single base away is much larger than it. Genomic DNA was extracted with the Qiagen DNeasy kit from unsorted PBMCs and from negatively selected CD4+ and CD8+ fractions. Amplification of TCR beta CDR3 regions was done by immunoSEQ multiplex PCR with primers that anneal to V and J segments. A synthetic immune receptor repertoire was used to minimize amplification bias, and any residual bias was removed computationally once sequencing was done. The original methods were these. Repertoire diversity was quantified as the Shannon entropy index using custom Python scripts. The unsorted, CD4+ and CD8+ repertoires were each analyzed separately, with the exception of combined analyses, where CD4+ and CD8+ sequences were merged in silico. A clone was considered expanded if an increase in frequency of at least 2-fold after treatment relative to C1D1 was found, and a pseudocount of 0.5 was applied to clones undetected at baseline. Clones with 0 or 1 copy at C1D1 were defined as singleton clones, while clones with 2 or more copies were defined as non-singleton clones. By matching protein sequences in sorted samples from the same patient, clones expanded in unsorted samples were annotated as CD4+, CD8+ or unknown. Wilcoxon tests on paired samples were used to test diversity changes from C1D1 to C4D1. TCRdb stores this immuneACCESS table with in-frame sequences only. Part of the clones is absent; in the studies checked, under half of the shortfall reflects unresolved V genes, and no reason is known for the rest. From that table come the V and J calls and clone size; the DNA was used to work out D and trimming. This sample lists around 13,000 clones; 82% were detected once. The top ten hold around 4% of the sample.

This sequence was found in a human donor with classical Hodgkin lymphoma. Sequences were derived from peripheral blood mononuclear cells (PBMCs), sampled at baseline. The chain was built from TRBV27 and TRBJ1-3; the D gene lacks a confident call. The DNA sequence is given as TGTGCCAGCCGACTCAGACATGGAGCCAGTGACACCATATATTTT. Its translation is CASRLRHGASDTIYF.